What follows describes a single T cell receptor (beta chain). Trimming left V 1 base short and J 4 bases short, with 19 bases between. Germline V lookup: CDR1 SGHNT, CDR2 YYREEE (reference sequence). This CDR3 has 17 amino acids. The entry originates in a study of OX40 agonist ivuxolimab in advanced cancers. The method was immunoSEQ multiplex PCR; TCRdb's version includes in-frame clones alone and lacks a portion of them. In the table there are about 85,000 clones, over 75% of which are singletons. The source was CD4+ or CD8+ T cells sorted from blood, collected in a trial of the OX40 agonist ivuxolimab. The receptor's source is an adult with an advanced solid tumor such as melanoma, head and neck, liver or kidney cancer. This chain joins TRBV5-4 and TRBJ2-3, with D unclear. The CDR3 reads CASSLFAVDRNADTQYF. CDR3 sequence (DNA): TGTGCCAGCAGCTTGTTTGCGGTCGATCGAAACGCAGATACGCAGTATTTT.